This T cell receptor beta chain was sequenced for a study of shared clonotypes between healthy human individuals. The germline gives CDR1 KGHSH, CDR2 LQKENI. The CDR3 has 14 amino acids. Trimming took 4 bases from V and 7 from J, leaving 13 bases between them. Generated by immunoSEQ multiplex PCR, the TCRdb table keeps only in-frame clones and is missing some. The data contain over 950,000 clones, approximately 75% of them singletons. This receptor was obtained from a man younger than 30 in good health. Some clones in this sample may be carry-over from other donors' samples. Specimen: memory CD4+ T cells from PBMCs. Subset noted: CD45RA-negative fraction. The chain joins TRBV18 to TRBJ1-4; weak D call: TRBD1 (5 bases). DNA for the CDR3: TGTGCCAGCTCACTCGGGACGGCGAGTGAAAAACTGTTTTTT. Protein: CASSLGTASEKLFF.